This T cell receptor (beta chain) was identified in a study of siplizumab effects on memory and regulatory T cells (dated 2019 in TCRdb). A note on the overall study: The study looked at the effect of siplizumab, an anti-CD2 antibody, on alloreactive T-cell subsets in allogeneic mixed lymphocyte reactions made from human PBMCs. Overall study results and their limits: Greater diversity appeared to be present in unstimulated naive T cells than in memory T cells, and a substantial contribution to the alloresponse seemed to be made by naive cells. Whether proliferating Tregs from siplizumab cultures actually had suppressive function was not functionally confirmed. Siplizumab significantly lowered the cumulative frequency of alloreactive sequences that could be traced to unstimulated CD4+ memory T cells. Of the alloreactive CD4+ clones that could be mapped, the Treg-derived share averaged approximately 69% with siplizumab compared with roughly 27% in control reactions. Because sequences at frequencies below about 10^-5 were poorly captured, only a minor fraction of alloreactive clones could be mapped back to unstimulated subsets. About 75-96% of proliferating CD4+ or CD8+ clones could not be given a naive or memory phenotype.

V is reduced by 3 bases and J by 9 bases, leaving a spacing of 18 bases between them. CDR1 and CDR2 (MNHEY, SMNVEV) derive from the germline V gene (reference sequence). The CDR3 sequence holds 15 residues, the cysteine and phenylalanine included. Only the CDR3 DNA stays, 45 bases, in frame from base 1. As regards this clone: Which antigen it targets is not known. No much larger clonotype is one base removed from it; base qualities were not supplied.

Sorted unstimulated T cells and proliferating T cells recovered from mixed lymphocyte reactions underwent TCRbeta CDR3 sequencing. Fresh whole blood from ten to eleven HLA-typed healthy donors served as the source for isolating PBMCs. Receptor amplification or capture employed the immunoSEQ multiplex PCR assay. The deep sequencing platform assayed some 98,000 TCR templates per sample. Genomic DNA extracted from sorted T cells was used for TCRbeta CDR3 sequencing. The published analysis was carried out like this. The R programming language was used for the clonal analysis of the TCRbeta CDR3 data. Comparing unstimulated samples against CFSE-low samples taken after the reaction was how alloreactive CD4+ and CD8+ clones were defined. Regulatory or non-regulatory origin of alloreactive CD4+ clones was assigned by matching sequences to the sorted unstimulated Treg and non-Treg repertoires. In its TCRdb copy, this immuneACCESS table keeps in-frame sequences only and misses some clones. Where compared with another copy, unresolved V genes explain less than half of these, and the others have no known cause. V and J calls and clone size are as listed in that table; D and trimming were resolved from the DNA. The sample table contains around 77,000 clones; only one count was recorded for more than 80% of them. The ten top clones hold approximately 31% of the sample.

The TCR originated in a human donor in good health. The sequence joins TRBV27 to TRBJ2-1; the D region possibly corresponds to TRBD2 (6 bases align). Sequencing used CD8+ T cells sorted from blood. The sequenced DNA: TGTGCCAGCAGTTTCTTGGGAGGCCAAGGGAGTGAGCAGTTCTTC. This gives the protein CASSFLGGQGSEQFF.